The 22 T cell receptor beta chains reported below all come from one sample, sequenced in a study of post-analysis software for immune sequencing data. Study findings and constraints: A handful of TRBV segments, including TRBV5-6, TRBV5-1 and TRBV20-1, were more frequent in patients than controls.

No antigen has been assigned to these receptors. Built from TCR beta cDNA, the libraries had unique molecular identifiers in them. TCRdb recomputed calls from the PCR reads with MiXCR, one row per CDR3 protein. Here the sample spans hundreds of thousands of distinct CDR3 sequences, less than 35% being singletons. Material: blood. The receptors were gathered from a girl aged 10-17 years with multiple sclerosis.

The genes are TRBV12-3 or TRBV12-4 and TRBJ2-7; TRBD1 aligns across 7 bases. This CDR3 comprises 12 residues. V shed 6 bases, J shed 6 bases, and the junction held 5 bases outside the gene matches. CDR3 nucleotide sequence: TGTGCCAGCAGCCAGACAGGGTCCGAGCAGTACTTC. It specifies CASSQTGSEQYF.

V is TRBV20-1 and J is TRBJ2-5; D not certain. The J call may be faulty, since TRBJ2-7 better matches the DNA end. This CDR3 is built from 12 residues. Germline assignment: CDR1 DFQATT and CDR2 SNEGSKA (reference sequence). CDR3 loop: CSASRAEREQYF. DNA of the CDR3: TGCAGTGCTAGTAGGGCGGAACGCGAGCAGTACTTC.

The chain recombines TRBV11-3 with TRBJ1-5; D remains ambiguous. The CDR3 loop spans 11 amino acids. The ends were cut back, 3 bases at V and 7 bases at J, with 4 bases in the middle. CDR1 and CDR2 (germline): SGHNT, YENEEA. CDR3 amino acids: CASSLRQPQHF. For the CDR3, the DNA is TGTGCCAGCAGCTTGAGGCAGCCCCAGCATTTT.

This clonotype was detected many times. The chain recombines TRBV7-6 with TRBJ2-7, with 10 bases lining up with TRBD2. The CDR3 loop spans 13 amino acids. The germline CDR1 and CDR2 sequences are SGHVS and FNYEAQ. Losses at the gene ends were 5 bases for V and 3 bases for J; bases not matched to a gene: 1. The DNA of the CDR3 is TGTGCCAGCAGCAGCGGGGGGGGCTACGAGCAGTACTTC. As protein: CASSSGGGYEQYF. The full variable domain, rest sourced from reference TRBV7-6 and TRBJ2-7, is GAGVSQSPRYKVTKRGQDVALRCDPISGHVSLYWYRQALGQGPEFLTYFNYEAQQDKSGLPNDRFSAERPEGSISTLTIQRTEQRDSAMYRCASSSGGGYEQYFGPGTRLTVT.

The CDR3 region is CASSQNGPPYGYTF. The CDR3 region has the DNA TGTGCCAGCAGCCAAAATGGGCCTCCCTATGGCTACACCTTC. The chain uses TRBV27 and TRBJ1-2; no clear D. V was pared by 6 bases and J by 4 bases, with 15 bases between. The germline CDR1 and CDR2 sequences are MNHEY and SMNVEV (reference sequence). The CDR3 has 14 residues.

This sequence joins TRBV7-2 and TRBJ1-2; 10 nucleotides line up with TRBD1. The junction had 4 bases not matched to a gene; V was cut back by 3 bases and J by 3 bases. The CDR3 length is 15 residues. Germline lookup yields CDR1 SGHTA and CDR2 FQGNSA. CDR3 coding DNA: TGTGCCAGCAGCTTGGGGGGGACAGGGGACTATGGCTACACCTTC. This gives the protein CASSLGGTGDYGYTF. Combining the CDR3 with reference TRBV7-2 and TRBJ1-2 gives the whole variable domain GAGVSQSPSNKVTEKGKDVELRCDPISGHTALYWYRQSLGQGLEFLIYFQGNSAPDKSGLPSDRFSAERTGGSVSTLTIQRTQQEDSAVYLCASSLGGTGDYGYTFGSGTRLTVV.

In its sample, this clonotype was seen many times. The CDR3 DNA follows: TGTGCCAGCAACTCTGGACACGTTGGGAATGAGCAGTTCTTC. It yields the protein CASNSGHVGNEQFF. J is TRBJ2-1 and V is TRBV6-1; D is possibly TRBD1 (5 bases). Germline loops: CDR1 MNHNS, CDR2 SASEGT. The V gene lost 7 bases and the J gene lost 7 bases, with 17 bases spanning the gap. CDR3 length: 14 residues.

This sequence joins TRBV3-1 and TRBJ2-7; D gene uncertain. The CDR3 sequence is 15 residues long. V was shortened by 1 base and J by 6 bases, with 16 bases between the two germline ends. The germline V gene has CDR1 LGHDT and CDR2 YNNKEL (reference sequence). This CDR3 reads CASSQVLDSWSEQYF. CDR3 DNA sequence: TGTGCCAGCAGCCAAGTTCTCGATTCATGGAGCGAGCAGTACTTC.

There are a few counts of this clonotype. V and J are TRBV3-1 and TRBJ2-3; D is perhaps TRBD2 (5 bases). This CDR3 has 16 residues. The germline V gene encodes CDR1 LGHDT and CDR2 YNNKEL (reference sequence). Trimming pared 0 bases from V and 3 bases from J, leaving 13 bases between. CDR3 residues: CASSQDVRTGTDTQYF. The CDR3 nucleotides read TGTGCCAGCAGCCAAGATGTGCGGACTGGTACAGATACGCAGTATTTT.

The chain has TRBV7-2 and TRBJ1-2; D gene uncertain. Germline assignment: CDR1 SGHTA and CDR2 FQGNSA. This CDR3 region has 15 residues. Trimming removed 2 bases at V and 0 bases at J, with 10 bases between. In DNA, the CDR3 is TGTGCCAGCAGCTTAAGAAATCGAGCTAACTATGGCTACACCTTC. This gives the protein CASSLRNRANYGYTF.

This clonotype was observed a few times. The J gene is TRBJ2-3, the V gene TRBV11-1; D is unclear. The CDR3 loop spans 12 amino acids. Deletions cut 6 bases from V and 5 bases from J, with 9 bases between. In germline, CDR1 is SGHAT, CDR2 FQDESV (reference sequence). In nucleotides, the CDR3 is TGTGCCAGCAGTACGCGGTTAGATACGCAGTATTTT. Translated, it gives CASSTRLDTQYF.

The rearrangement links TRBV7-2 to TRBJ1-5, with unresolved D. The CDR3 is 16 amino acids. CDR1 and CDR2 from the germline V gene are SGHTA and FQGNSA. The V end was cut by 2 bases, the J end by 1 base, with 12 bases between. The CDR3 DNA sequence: TGTGCCAGCAGCTTAAGGGCAACTCTAAGCAATCAGCCCCAGCATTTT. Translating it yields CASSLRATLSNQPQHF.

For the CDR3, the DNA is TGTGCCAGCAGCCCCGTGGTAGCCAAAAACATTCAGTACTTC. Translation: CASSPVVAKNIQYF. The chain is built from TRBV16 and TRBJ2-4; D is uncertain. The CDR3 totals 14 residues. V lost 4 bases and J lost 0, with 7 bases in between. Germline CDR1 is KGHSY and CDR2 is FQNENV.

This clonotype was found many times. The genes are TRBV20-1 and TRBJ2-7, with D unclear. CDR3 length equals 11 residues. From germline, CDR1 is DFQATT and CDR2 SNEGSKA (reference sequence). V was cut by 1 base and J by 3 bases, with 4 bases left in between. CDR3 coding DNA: TGCAGTGCTAGAGGGGGCTACGAGCAGTACTTC. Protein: CSARGGYEQYF.

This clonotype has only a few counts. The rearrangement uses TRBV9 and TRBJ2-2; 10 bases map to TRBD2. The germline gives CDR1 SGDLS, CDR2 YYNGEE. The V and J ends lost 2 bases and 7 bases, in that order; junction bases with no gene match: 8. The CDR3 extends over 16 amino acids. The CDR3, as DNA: TGTGCCAGCAGCGTTATCGGGACTAGCGACGTCGGGGAGCTGTTTTTT. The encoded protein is CASSVIGTSDVGELFF.

The CDR3 here is CASSLESRGQYF. In nucleotides, the CDR3 is TGTGCCAGCAGTTTAGAGTCGCGAGGGCAGTATTTT. The chain uses TRBV28 and TRBJ2-3; D gene uncertain. Trimming left V 2 bases short and J 11 bases short, with 11 bases between. CDR3 size: 12 residues. Germline V CDR1 and CDR2: MDHEN, SYDVKM.

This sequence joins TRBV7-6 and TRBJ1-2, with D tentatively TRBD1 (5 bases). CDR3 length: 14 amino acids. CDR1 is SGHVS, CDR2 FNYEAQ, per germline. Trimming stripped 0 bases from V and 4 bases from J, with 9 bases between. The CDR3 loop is CASSLAAGGYGYTF. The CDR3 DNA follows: TGTGCCAGCAGCTTAGCGGCGGGGGGCTATGGCTACACCTTC.

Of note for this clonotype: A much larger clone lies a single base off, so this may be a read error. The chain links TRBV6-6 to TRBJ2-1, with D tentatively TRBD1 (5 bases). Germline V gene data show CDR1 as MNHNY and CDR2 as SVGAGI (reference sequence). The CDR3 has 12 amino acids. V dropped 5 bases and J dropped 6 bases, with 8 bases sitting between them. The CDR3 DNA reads TGTGCCAGCAGTACCCAGGGCAATGAGCAGTTCTTC. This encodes CASSTQGNEQFF.

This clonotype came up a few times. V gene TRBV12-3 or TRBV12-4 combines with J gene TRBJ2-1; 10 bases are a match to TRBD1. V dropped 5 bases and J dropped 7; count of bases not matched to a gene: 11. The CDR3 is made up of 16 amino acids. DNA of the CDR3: TGTGCCAGCAGTCGAACCTCCGGGACAGGGGTTAATGAGCAGTTCTTC. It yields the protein CASSRTSGTGVNEQFF.

The CDR3 protein is CASTGGYNEQFF. CDR3 in DNA: TGTGCCAGCACCGGAGGGTACAATGAGCAGTTCTTC. The rearrangement uses TRBV12-3 or TRBV12-4 and TRBJ2-1; TRBD2 is a possible D gene (6 bases). The germline V and J ends were trimmed by 7 bases and 4 bases, with 8 bases remaining between them. The CDR3 covers 12 residues.

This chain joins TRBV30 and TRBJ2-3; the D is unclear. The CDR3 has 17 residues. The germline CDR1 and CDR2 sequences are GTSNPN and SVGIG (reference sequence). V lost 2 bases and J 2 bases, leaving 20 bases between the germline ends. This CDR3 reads CAWSTSRTPSFTDTQYF. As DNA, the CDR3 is TGTGCCTGGAGTACTTCCCGGACCCCCAGTTTCACAGATACGCAGTATTTT.

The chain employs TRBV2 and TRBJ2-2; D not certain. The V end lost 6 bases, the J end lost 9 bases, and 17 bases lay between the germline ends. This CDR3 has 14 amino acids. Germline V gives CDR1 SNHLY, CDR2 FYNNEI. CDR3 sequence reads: CASSPKSWARELFF. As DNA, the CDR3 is TGTGCCAGCAGCCCCAAGTCGTGGGCCCGGGAGCTGTTTTTT.